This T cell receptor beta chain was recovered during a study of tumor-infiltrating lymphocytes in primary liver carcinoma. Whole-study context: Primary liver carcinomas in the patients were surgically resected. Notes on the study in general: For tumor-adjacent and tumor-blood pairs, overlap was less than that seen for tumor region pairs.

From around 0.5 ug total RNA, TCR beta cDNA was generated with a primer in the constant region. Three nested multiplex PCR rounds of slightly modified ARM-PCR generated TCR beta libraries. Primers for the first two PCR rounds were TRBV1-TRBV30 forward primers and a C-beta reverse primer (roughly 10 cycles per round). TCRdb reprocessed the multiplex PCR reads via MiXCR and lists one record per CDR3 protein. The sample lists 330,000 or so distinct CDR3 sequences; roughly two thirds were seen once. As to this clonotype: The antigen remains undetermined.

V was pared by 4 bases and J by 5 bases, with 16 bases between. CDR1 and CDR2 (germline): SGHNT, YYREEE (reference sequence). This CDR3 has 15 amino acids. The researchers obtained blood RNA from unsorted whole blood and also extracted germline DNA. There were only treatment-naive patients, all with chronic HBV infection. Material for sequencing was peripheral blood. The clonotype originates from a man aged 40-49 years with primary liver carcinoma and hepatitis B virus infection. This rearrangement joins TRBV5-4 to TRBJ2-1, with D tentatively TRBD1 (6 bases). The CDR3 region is CASSRSISGDNEQFF. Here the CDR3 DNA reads TGTGCCAGCAGCCGATCGATATCAGGGGACAATGAGCAGTTCTTC.